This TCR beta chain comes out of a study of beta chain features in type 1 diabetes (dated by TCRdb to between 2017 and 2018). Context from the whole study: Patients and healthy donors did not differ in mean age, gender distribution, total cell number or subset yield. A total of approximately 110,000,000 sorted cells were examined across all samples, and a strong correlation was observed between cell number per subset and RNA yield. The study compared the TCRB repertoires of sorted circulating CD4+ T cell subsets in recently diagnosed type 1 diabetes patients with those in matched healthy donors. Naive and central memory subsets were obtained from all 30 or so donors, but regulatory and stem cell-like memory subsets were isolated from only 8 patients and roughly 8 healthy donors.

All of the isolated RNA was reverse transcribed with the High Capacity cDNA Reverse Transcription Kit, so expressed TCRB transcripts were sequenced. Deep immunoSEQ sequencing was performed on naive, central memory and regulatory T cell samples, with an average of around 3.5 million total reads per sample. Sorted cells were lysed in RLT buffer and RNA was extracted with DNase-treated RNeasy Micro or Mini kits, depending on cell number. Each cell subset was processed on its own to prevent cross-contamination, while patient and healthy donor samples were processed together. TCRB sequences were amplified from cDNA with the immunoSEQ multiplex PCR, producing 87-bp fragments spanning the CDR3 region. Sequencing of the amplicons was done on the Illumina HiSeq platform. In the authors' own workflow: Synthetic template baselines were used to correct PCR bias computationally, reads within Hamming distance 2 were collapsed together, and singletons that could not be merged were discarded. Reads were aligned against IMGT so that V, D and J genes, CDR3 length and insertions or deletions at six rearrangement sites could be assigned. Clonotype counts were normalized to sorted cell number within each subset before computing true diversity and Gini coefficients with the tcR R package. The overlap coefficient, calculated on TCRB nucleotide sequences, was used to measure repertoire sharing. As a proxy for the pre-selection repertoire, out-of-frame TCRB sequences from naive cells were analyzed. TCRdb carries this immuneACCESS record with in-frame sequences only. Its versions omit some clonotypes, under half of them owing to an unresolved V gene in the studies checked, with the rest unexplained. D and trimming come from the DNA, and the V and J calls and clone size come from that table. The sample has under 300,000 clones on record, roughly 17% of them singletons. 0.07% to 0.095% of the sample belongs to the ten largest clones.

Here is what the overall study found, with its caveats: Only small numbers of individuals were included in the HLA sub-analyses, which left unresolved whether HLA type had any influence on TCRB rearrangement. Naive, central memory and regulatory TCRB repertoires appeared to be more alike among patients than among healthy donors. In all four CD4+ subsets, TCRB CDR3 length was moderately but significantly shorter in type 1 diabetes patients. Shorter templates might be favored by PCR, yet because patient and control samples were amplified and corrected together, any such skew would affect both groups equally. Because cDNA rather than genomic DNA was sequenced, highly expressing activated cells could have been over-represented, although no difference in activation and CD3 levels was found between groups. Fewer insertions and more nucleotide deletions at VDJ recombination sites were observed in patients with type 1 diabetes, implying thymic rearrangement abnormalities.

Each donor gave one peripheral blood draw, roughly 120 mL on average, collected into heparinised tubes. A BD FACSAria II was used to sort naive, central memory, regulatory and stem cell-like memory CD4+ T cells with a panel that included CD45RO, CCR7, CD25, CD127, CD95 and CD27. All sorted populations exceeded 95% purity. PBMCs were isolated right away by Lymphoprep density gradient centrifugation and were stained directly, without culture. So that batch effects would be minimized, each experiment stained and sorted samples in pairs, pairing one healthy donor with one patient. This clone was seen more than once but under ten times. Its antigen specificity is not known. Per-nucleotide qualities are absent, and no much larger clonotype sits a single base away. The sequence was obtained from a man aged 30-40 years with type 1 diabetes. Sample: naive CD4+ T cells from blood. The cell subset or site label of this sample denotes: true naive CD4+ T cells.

DNA sequence: TGTGCCAGCAGCGTCGGGACTAGCGGGAGGAATTACGAGCAGTACTTC. Its coded protein is CASSVGTSGRNYEQYF. The V gene is TRBV9 and the J gene is TRBJ2-7; 15 bases in between match TRBD2. The CDR3 runs 16 amino acids, cysteine and phenylalanine included. The CDR3 DNA has 48 bases and is translated from base 1. Sequences SGDLS (CDR1) and YYNGEE (CDR2) are obtained from the germline V gene. V trim: 2 bases; J trim: 4 bases; unmatched bases: 4. With the portions outside the CDR3 filled from the reference TRBV9 and TRBJ2-7 genes, the complete variable region becomes DSGVTQTPKHLITATGQRVTLRCSPRSGDLSVYWYQQSLDQGLQFLIQYYNGEERAKGNILERFSAQQFPDLHSELNLSSLELGDSALYFCASSVGTSGRNYEQYFGPGTRLTVT.